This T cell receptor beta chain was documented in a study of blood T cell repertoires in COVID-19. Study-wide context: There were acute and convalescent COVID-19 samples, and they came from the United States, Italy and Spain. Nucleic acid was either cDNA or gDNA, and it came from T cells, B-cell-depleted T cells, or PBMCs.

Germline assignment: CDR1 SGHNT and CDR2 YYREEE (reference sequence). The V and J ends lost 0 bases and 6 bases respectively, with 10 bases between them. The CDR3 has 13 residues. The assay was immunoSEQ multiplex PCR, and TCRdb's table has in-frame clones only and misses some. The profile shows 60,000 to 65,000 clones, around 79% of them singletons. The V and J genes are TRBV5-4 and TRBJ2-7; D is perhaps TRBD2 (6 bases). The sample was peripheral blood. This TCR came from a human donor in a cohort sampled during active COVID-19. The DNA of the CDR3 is TGTGCCAGCAGCTTGGGTGCGGAGGGCGAGCAGTACTTC. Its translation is CASSLGAEGEQYF.